This T cell receptor (beta chain) was observed in a study of T-cell reconstitution after alpha-beta-depleted transplantation in children. In this sample, this clonotype turned up many times. Antigen specificity is unknown. Preparation of the TCRbeta library involved a method that used unique molecular identifiers. TCRdb reprocessed the PCR reads with MiXCR, giving one entry per CDR3 protein. The sample records some 190,000 distinct CDR3 sequences, 11% being singletons. Whole-study results and caveats: Among T cells one year after transplant, newly produced cells accounted for most counts and diversity.

This CDR3 has 22 residues. With 7 bases clipped from V and 2 bases from J, the junction kept 25 bases outside the gene matches. Per germline, CDR1 MRHNA and CDR2 SNTAGT. Here the sequenced sample was PBMCs, taken before TCRalphabeta/CD19-depleted stem cell transplant. The sequence was collected from a boy aged 2 to 9 with acute myeloid leukemia, due to receive a stem cell transplant. The chain couples TRBV6-4 to TRBJ2-3; 12 nucleotides match TRBD2. The DNA for the CDR3 is TGTGCCAGCACAGCAGTTACACGACTAGCGGGAGTTTTCAAAGCCCCCACAGATACGCAGTATTTT. Residues: CASTAVTRLAGVFKAPTDTQYF.